These 24 T cell receptor beta chains came from one sample sequenced in a study of blood T cell repertoires in COVID-19. Libraries were prepared by immunoSEQ multiplex PCR; TCRdb keeps only in-frame clonotypes and omits some of them. The sample lists about 150,000 clones; around 83% were seen once. The sample consisted of peripheral blood. These receptors all come from a woman in her sixties or seventies with acute or convalescent COVID-19.

The chain recombines TRBV7-2 with TRBJ2-7; no definite D call. CDR1 is SGHTA and CDR2 is FQGNSA in the germline V gene. V was trimmed by 7 bases and J by 2 bases, leaving 6 bases between them. The CDR3 is 11 amino acids. CDR3 amino acids: CASTRTYEQYF. CDR3 coding DNA: TGTGCCAGCACCAGAACCTACGAGCAGTACTTC.

This chain links TRBV28 with TRBJ2-1, with D perhaps matching TRBD1 (5 bases). Germline V gene sequence: CDR1 MDHEN, CDR2 SYDVKM. This CDR3 is built from 13 residues. The germline V and J ends were trimmed by 2 bases and 12 bases, with 14 bases remaining between them. The CDR3 DNA reads TGTGCCAGCAGTTTAGTAGCCCCAAGGGGGCAGTTCTTC. It codes for CASSLVAPRGQFF.

The CDR3 is CASSASPGVLSYEQYF. CDR3 sequence (DNA): TGCGCCAGCAGCGCCAGTCCGGGAGTCCTCTCCTACGAGCAGTACTTC. V is TRBV5-1 and J is TRBJ2-7, with D maybe TRBD2 (6 bases). Looked up from germline, CDR1 is SGHRS and CDR2 is YFSETQ. This CDR3 is built from 16 residues. V dropped 4 bases and J dropped 0 bases, with 17 bases sitting between them.

This chain uses TRBV9 with TRBJ1-1; 7 bases agree with TRBD1. From germline, CDR1 is SGDLS and CDR2 YYNGEE. The CDR3 has 16 amino acids. V lost 3 bases to trimming and J lost 1 base; unmatched junction nucleotides: 9. The CDR3 nucleotides are TGTGCCAGCAGCGCCGGGGACAGAAGGAAGAACACTGAAGCTTTCTTT. Its translation is CASSAGDRRKNTEAFF.

The rearrangement joins TRBV19 to TRBJ1-5; no clear D. The CDR3 has 13 amino acids. CDR1 and CDR2 (germline): LNHDA, SQIVND (reference sequence). The ends were cut back, 5 bases at V and 7 bases at J, with 12 bases in the middle. CDR3 amino acids: CASSVSGWQPQHF. The CDR3 region has the DNA TGTGCCAGTAGTGTTAGCGGATGGCAGCCCCAGCATTTT.

V usage is TRBV12-3 or TRBV12-4 and J usage is TRBJ1-5, with D hard to call. The CDR3 consists of 13 residues. Trimming took off 3 bases at V and 4 bases at J, with 7 bases between the two ends. CDR3 nucleotides: TGTGCCAGCAGTTTTCGGGGTAATCAGCCCCAGCATTTT. Its translation: CASSFRGNQPQHF.

The chain joins TRBV28 to TRBJ1-2; 8 bases match TRBD1. This CDR3 has 14 residues. Germline V gives CDR1 MDHEN, CDR2 SYDVKM. The ends lost 5 bases at V and 7 bases at J; junction bases unmatched: 9. DNA for the CDR3: TGTGCCAGCAGTACCCCGGGACAGGCCTCTGGCTACACCTTC. Protein: CASSTPGQASGYTF.

This clone has only one observation. The chain combines TRBV7-2 with TRBJ2-5, with TRBD2 matching over 7 bases. Germline V lookup: CDR1 SGHTA, CDR2 FQGNSA. This CDR3 region has 14 residues. The ends lost 5 bases at V and 6 bases at J; junction bases unmatched: 9. The CDR3 DNA follows: TGTGCCAGCAGCCTGGGGGGGGTGAGACAGACCCAGTACTTC. It specifies CASSLGGVRQTQYF.

The rearrangement joins TRBV6-6 to TRBJ1-1, with D perhaps matching TRBD1 (6 bases). Germline CDR1 reads MNHNY; CDR2 reads SVGAGI (reference sequence). V lost 6 bases and J lost 2, with 13 bases in between. The CDR3 has 14 amino acids. CDR3 bases: TGTGCCAGCAGGGGGGCGGACGGAAACACTGAAGCTTTCTTT. Translation gives CASRGADGNTEAFF.

This sequence joins TRBV27 and TRBJ1-1, with D uncertain. V lost 9 bases and J 4 bases, leaving 15 bases between the germline ends. CDR3 size: 13 residues. Germline lookup yields CDR1 MNHEY and CDR2 SMNVEV (reference sequence). The CDR3 is CASASAGVTEAFF. CDR3 bases: TGTGCCAGTGCCTCTGCGGGCGTCACTGAAGCTTTCTTT.

The rearrangement joins TRBV10-2 to TRBJ1-5, with D possibly matching TRBD1 (6 bases). Germline CDR1 and CDR2: WSHSY and SAAADI. The CDR3 has 15 amino acids. The V end lost 6 bases, the J end lost 3 bases, and 15 bases lay between the germline ends. Here the CDR3 reads CASRKTGGSNQPQHF. The CDR3 region has the DNA TGCGCCAGCAGAAAGACAGGAGGATCCAATCAGCCCCAGCATTTT.

The V and J genes are TRBV5-1 and TRBJ2-3; 10 bases align to TRBD2. This CDR3 region has 16 residues. V lost 4 bases, J lost 5 bases, and 10 bases stayed unmatched. CDR1 SGHRS and CDR2 YFSETQ come from the germline V gene. Here the CDR3 DNA reads TGCGCCAGCAGCCTGGAGTATAGCGGGGGGAAAGATACGCAGTATTTT. It translates to CASSLEYSGGKDTQYF.

J is TRBJ1-2 and V is TRBV30; no clear D. Germline V gene data show CDR1 as GTSNPN and CDR2 as SVGIG (reference sequence). V gave up 3 bases and J gave up 6 bases, with 11 bases separating them. There are 12 residues in the CDR3. The CDR3 is CAWSPGLHGYTF. The CDR3, as DNA: TGTGCCTGGAGCCCCGGGTTGCATGGCTACACCTTC.

This chain connects TRBV15 to TRBJ1-2; D is unresolved. The CDR3 consists of 12 residues. The germline CDR1 and CDR2 sequences are LNHNV and YYDKDF (reference sequence). V was clipped by 1 base and J by 8 bases, with 8 bases between them. CDR3 sequence: CATSRAGNGYTF. CDR3 in DNA: TGTGCCACCAGCAGAGCCGGGAACGGCTACACCTTC. Full variable domain (outside the CDR3, taken from reference TRBV15 and TRBJ1-2): DAMVIQNPRYQVTQFGKPVTLSCSQTLNHNVMYWYQQKSSQAPKLLFHYYDKDFNNEADTPDNFQSRRPNTSFCFLDIRSPGLGDTAMYLCATSRAGNGYTFGSGTRLTVV.

This chain uses TRBV7-2 with TRBJ1-5, with 9 positions matching TRBD1. CDR1 SGHTA and CDR2 FQGNSA come from the germline V gene. The CDR3 is made up of 14 amino acids. V dropped 5 bases and J dropped 6; count of bases not matched to a gene: 5. CDR3 nucleotides: TGTGCCAGCAGCCAGGGACAGGGCGGTCAGCCCCAGCATTTT. It translates to CASSQGQGGQPQHF. Complete variable domain (other parts from reference TRBV7-2 and TRBJ1-5): GAGVSQSPSNKVTEKGKDVELRCDPISGHTALYWYRQSLGQGLEFLIYFQGNSAPDKSGLPSDRFSAERTGGSVSTLTIQRTQQEDSAVYLCASSQGQGGQPQHFGDGTRLSIL.

The chain has TRBV6-5 and TRBJ1-2; 7 positions match TRBD1. Losses at the gene ends were 5 bases for V and 7 bases for J; bases not matched to a gene: 7. Germline CDR1 MNHEY, CDR2 SVGAGI. The CDR3 length is 13 residues. The chain's CDR3 is CASSQQGRLGYTF. The CDR3 bases are TGTGCCAGCAGTCAACAGGGGAGGCTTGGCTACACCTTC.

The table lists this clone with a few counts. J is TRBJ2-5 and V is TRBV2, with 7 nucleotides matching TRBD2. Germline V gene lookup returns CDR1 SNHLY and CDR2 FYNNEI. Trimming removed 4 bases from V and 1 base from J; junction bases left unmatched: 3. This CDR3 spans 14 amino acids. The CDR3 DNA reads TGTGCCAGCAGTGTTGGCGGGGGCCAAGAGACCCAGTACTTC. Translating gives CASSVGGGQETQYF.

The gene calls are TRBV2 and TRBJ2-7; 12 bases line up with TRBD2. Germline V gene data show CDR1 as SNHLY and CDR2 as FYNNEI. CDR3 length equals 15 residues. V gave up 6 bases and J gave up 3 bases; unmatched junction bases: 6. This chain's CDR3 is CASRFGLAGNYEQYF. The CDR3 DNA sequence: TGTGCCAGCAGGTTCGGACTAGCGGGGAACTACGAGCAGTACTTC.

The V and J genes are TRBV9 and TRBJ2-7; 11 bases line up with TRBD2. CDR1 and CDR2 (germline): SGDLS, YYNGEE. V dropped 2 bases and J dropped 7; count of bases not matched to a gene: 8. The CDR3 is made up of 15 amino acids. CDR3 sequence reads: CASSVVAGGPVEQYV. In nucleotides, the CDR3 is TGTGCCAGCAGCGTCGTAGCGGGGGGGCCGGTTGAGCAGTACGTC.

The chain combines TRBV19 with TRBJ1-4; D uncertain. Germline V gives CDR1 LNHDA, CDR2 SQIVND (reference sequence). V was clipped by 2 bases and J by 2 bases, with 6 bases between them. The CDR3 is made up of 14 amino acids. This CDR3 is CASSISQTNEKLFF. The CDR3 region has the DNA TGTGCCAGTAGTATATCCCAGACTAATGAAAAACTGTTTTTT.

CDR3 sequence reads: CASSLLTASGGRFADTQYF. CDR3 coding DNA: TGTGCCAGCAGCTTACTGACGGCTAGCGGGGGGAGGTTTGCAGATACGCAGTATTTT. This chain uses TRBV7-9 with TRBJ2-3; 11 positions agree with TRBD2. The CDR3 spans 19 residues. Trimming took 2 bases from V and 4 from J; bases not matched to a gene: 14. The germline V gene encodes CDR1 SEHNR and CDR2 FQNEAQ (reference sequence).

The V gene is TRBV7-3, the J gene TRBJ2-5; TRBD2 matches at 15 bases. Germline V gene sequence: CDR1 SGHTA, CDR2 FQGTGA. With 5 bases clipped from V and 2 bases from J, the junction kept 3 bases outside the gene matches. The CDR3 length is 16 residues. CDR3 loop: CASSLGLAGGQETQYF. The CDR3 nucleotides are TGTGCCAGCAGCCTGGGACTAGCGGGGGGTCAAGAGACCCAGTACTTC.

V usage is TRBV5-1 and J usage is TRBJ2-5, with 8 bases fitting TRBD2. CDR1 is SGHRS and CDR2 is YFSETQ in the germline V gene. V was pared by 2 bases and J by 2 bases, with 8 bases of the junction left unmatched. The CDR3 covers 16 residues. In nucleotides, the CDR3 is TGCGCCAGCAGCTTTCTTGCGGGGGGCTCGCAAGAGACCCAGTACTTC. As protein: CASSFLAGGSQETQYF.

The genes are TRBV7-2 and TRBJ2-5; a possible D gene is TRBD2 (6 bases). V lost 5 bases, J lost 2 bases, and 12 bases lay in between. CDR3 length: 14 amino acids. CDR1 is SGHTA and CDR2 is FQGNSA in the germline V gene. CDR3 region: CASSPGLSQETQYF. CDR3 bases: TGTGCCAGCAGCCCGGGACTGAGTCAAGAGACCCAGTACTTC.